The 6 T cell receptor beta chains below were found in one sample sequenced in a study of OX40 agonist ivuxolimab in advanced cancers. The protocol was immunoSEQ multiplex PCR, while the TCRdb copy is restricted to in-frame clones and leaves out a portion. The repertoire holds fewer than 50,000 clones, with around 93% as singletons. The sample here was CD4+ or CD8+ T cells sorted from blood, taken in a trial of the OX40 agonist ivuxolimab. All receptors come from an adult with an advanced solid tumor such as melanoma, head and neck, liver or kidney cancer.

This clone appeared once. The J gene is TRBJ2-7, the V gene TRBV7-2, with D uncertain. The CDR3 totals 15 residues. V lost 4 bases to trimming and J lost 1 base, with 14 bases between them. Germline CDR1 is SGHTA and CDR2 is FQGNSA. CDR3 in DNA: TGTGCCAGCAGCTCCGGACCTGCTACTTCCTACGAGCAGTACTTC. Translated: CASSSGPATSYEQYF.

The chain combines TRBV13 with TRBJ2-1; D gene uncertain. The CDR3 totals 14 residues. Looked up from germline, CDR1 is PRHDT and CDR2 is FYEKMQ (reference sequence). The germline V and J ends were trimmed by 4 bases and 7 bases, with 14 bases remaining between them. Here the CDR3 reads CASSSHERPNEQFF. As DNA, the CDR3 is TGTGCCAGCAGCTCCCATGAGCGCCCAAATGAGCAGTTCTTC.

The chain carries TRBV28 and TRBJ2-1, with 9 bases matching TRBD2. The germline V gene has CDR1 MDHEN and CDR2 SYDVKM. The CDR3 covers 17 residues. J was trimmed by 1 base and V by 2 bases; bases with no gene match: 6. CDR3 sequence: CASSLPGTSHSYNEQFF. The CDR3 DNA follows: TGTGCCAGCAGTTTACCCGGGACTAGCCATTCCTACAATGAGCAGTTCTTC. The full variable domain, completed using reference TRBV28 and TRBJ2-1, is DVKVTQSSRYLVKRTGEKVFLECVQDMDHENMFWYRQDPGLGLRLIYFSYDVKMKEKGDIPEGYSVSREKKERFSLILESASTNQTSMYLCASSLPGTSHSYNEQFFGPGTRLTVL.

This chain links TRBV25-1 with TRBJ1-2; 9 bases are shared with TRBD1. The CDR3 has 13 amino acids. Germline CDR1 MGHDK, CDR2 SYGVNS. V dropped 4 bases and J dropped 7; count of bases not matched to a gene: 4. CDR3 DNA: TGTGCCAGCAGTGGGGGGACAGGGACTGGCTACACCTTC. Amino acids: CASSGGTGTGYTF.

J is TRBJ2-1 and V is TRBV2, with D perhaps assigned TRBD1 or TRBD2 (5 bases each). The CDR3 loop spans 15 amino acids. The V gene lost 5 bases and the J gene lost 4 bases, with 15 bases spanning the gap. Germline CDR1 SNHLY, CDR2 FYNNEI. The CDR3 DNA follows: TGTGCCAGCAGTCCAACCGGGACCGTTTACAATGAGCAGTTCTTC. It is translated as CASSPTGTVYNEQFF.

This clone was counted a few times. The chain joins TRBV7-6 to TRBJ1-5, with D possibly matching TRBD1 (5 bases). With 1 base removed from V and 4 bases from J, the gap between germline ends came to 8 bases. CDR1 and CDR2 (germline): SGHVS, FNYEAQ. This CDR3 has 14 amino acids. The CDR3: CASSLGGGNQPQHF. In DNA, the CDR3 is TGTGCCAGCAGCTTAGGGGGCGGAAATCAGCCCCAGCATTTT.